This T cell receptor (beta chain) was captured in a study of OX40 agonist ivuxolimab in advanced cancers. The CDR3 has 14 amino acids. Trimming shortened V by 0 bases and J by 9 bases, and 12 bases separated the two germline ends. Germline CDR1 is LNHNV and CDR2 is YYDKDF (reference sequence). The method was immunoSEQ multiplex PCR; TCRdb's version includes in-frame clones alone and lacks a portion of them. The repertoire holds roughly 120,000 clones, with 85% to 95% as singletons. The J gene is TRBJ1-5, the V gene TRBV15; the D gene is possibly TRBD1 (6 bases). This TCR was sampled from an adult with an advanced solid tumor such as melanoma, head and neck, liver or kidney cancer. This material consisted of CD4+ or CD8+ T cells sorted from blood, taken in a trial of the OX40 agonist ivuxolimab. Here the CDR3 DNA reads TGTGCCACCAGCAGAGAAGGGGGGGGGCGGCCCCAGCATTTT. It encodes CATSREGGGRPQHF. The complete variable domain, with remaining parts taken from reference TRBV15 and TRBJ1-5, reads DAMVIQNPRYQVTQFGKPVTLSCSQTLNHNVMYWYQQKSSQAPKLLFHYYDKDFNNEADTPDNFQSRRPNTSFCFLDIRSPGLGDTAMYLCATSREGGGRPQHFGDGTRLSIL.